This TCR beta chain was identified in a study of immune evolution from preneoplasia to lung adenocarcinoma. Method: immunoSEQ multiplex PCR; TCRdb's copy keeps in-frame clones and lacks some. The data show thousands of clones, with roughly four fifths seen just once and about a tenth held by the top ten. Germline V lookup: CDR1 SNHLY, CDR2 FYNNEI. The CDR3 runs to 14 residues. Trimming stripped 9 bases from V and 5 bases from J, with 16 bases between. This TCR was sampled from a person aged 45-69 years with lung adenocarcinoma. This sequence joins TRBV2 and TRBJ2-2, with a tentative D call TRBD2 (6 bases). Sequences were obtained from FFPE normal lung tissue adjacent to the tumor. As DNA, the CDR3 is TGTGCCAGAAAGACTAGAGGGGATACCGGGGAGCTGTTTTTT. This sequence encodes CARKTRGDTGELFF.